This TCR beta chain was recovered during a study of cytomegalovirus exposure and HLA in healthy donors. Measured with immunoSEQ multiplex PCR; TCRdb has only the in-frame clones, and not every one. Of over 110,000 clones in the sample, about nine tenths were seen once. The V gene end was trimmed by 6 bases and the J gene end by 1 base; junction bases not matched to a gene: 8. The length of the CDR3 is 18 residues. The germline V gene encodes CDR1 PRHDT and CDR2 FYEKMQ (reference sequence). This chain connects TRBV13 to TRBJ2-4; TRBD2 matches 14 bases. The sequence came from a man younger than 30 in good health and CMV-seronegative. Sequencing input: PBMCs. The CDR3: CASSLRTSGRTAKNIQYF. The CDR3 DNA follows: TGTGCCAGCAGTTTAAGGACTAGCGGGAGGACGGCCAAAAACATTCAGTACTTC.